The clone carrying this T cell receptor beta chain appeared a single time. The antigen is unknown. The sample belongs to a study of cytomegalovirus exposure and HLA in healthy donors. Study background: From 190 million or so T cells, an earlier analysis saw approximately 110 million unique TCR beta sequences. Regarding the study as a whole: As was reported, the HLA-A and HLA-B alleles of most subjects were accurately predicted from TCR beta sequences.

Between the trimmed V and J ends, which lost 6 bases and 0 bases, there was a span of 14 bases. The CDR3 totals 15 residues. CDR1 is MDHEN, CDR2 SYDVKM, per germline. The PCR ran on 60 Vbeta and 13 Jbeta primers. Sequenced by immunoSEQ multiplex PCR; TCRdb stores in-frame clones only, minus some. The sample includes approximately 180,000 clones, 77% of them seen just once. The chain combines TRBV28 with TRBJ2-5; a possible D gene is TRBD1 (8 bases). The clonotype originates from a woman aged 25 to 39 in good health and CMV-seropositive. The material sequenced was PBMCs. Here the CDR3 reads CASRQRGQDQETQYF. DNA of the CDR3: TGTGCCAGCAGGCAGCGGGGACAGGACCAAGAGACCCAGTACTTC.